This T cell receptor (beta chain) was recorded in a study of shared clonotypes between healthy human individuals. Study-level findings and limits: Sorted-subset sequencing was shown by rarefaction to be incomplete despite large depth. Sampling covered nothing but blood. Tissue TCR repertoires likely differ from those found in blood.

Comment on this clone: What it recognizes is unknown.

Naive-designated CD8 cells lacked CD45RO, were positively enriched for CCR7, and omitted terminally differentiated effector memory CD45RA+ cells. CDR3 length equals 14 residues. CDR1 is SGHRS and CDR2 is YFSETQ in the germline V gene. V dropped 5 bases and J dropped 7; count of bases not matched to a gene: 6. Profiling relied on immunoSEQ multiplex PCR, and the TCRdb table lists in-frame clones only, not all of them. The data show under 600,000 clones, about 98% seen once. The source of this sequence is a man younger than 45 in good health. Source material: naive CD8+ T cells sorted from blood. The chain couples TRBV5-1 to TRBJ2-2; 9 bases agree with TRBD1. CDR3: CASSGTGLNGELFF. In nucleotides, the CDR3 is TGCGCCAGCAGTGGGACAGGGTTGAACGGGGAGCTGTTTTTT.